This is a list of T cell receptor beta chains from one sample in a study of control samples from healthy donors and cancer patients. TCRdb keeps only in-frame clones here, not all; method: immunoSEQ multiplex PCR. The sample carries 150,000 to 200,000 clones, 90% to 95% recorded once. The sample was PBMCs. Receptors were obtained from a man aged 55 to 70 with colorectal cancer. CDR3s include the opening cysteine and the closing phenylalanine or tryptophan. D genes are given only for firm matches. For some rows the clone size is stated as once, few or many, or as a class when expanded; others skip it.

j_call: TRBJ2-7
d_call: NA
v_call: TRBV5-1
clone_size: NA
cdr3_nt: TGCGCCAGCAGCTTGGCGACGACGACCTACGAGCAGTACTTC
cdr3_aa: CASSLATTTYEQYF

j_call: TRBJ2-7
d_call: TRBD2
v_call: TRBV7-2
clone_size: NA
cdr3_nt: TGTGCCAGCAGCAAGACTAGCGAGAACTACGAGCAGTACTTC
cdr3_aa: CASSKTSENYEQYF

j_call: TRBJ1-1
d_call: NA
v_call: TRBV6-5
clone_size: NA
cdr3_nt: TGTGCCAGCAGTTACGACCGGATGAACACTGAAGCTTTCTTT
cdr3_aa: CASSYDRMNTEAFF

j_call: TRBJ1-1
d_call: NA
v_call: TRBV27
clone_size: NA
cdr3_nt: TGTGCCAGCAGTTCGCTCGGGGGGCGCTACACTGAAGCTTTCTTT
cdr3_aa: CASSSLGGRYTEAFF

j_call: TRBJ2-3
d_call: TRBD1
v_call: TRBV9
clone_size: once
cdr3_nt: TGTGCCAGCAGCGTAGTGGGACAGGGGGGCCCAGATACGCAGTATTTT
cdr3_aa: CASSVVGQGGPDTQYF

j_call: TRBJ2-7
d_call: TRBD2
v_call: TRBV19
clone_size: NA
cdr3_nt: TGTGCCAGTAGTAACGGGGGGGAGGACGAGCAGTACTTC
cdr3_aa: CASSNGGEDEQYF

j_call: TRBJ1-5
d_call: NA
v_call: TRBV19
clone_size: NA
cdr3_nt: TGTGCCAGTAGGTTGGACAGTAGCAATCAGCCCCAGCATTTT
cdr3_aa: CASRLDSSNQPQHF

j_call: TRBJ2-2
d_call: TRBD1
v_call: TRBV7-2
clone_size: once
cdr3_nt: TGTGCCAGCAGCTCGGGACAGGGGACCGGGGAGCTGTTTTTT
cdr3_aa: CASSSGQGTGELFF

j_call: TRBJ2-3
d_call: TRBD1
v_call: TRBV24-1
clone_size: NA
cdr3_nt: TGTGCCCCCCTCGGGGGACAGGATTCAGTCACTAGCACAGATACGCAGTATTTT
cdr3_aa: CAPLGGQDSVTSTDTQYF

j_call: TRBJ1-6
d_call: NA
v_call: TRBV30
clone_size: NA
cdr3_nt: TGTGCCTGGAGGGCCGCTCGGGGACGTAATTCACCCCTCCACTTT
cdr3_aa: CAWRAARGRNSPLHF

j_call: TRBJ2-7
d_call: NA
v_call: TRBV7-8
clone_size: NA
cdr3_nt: TGTGCCAGCAGCTTCGGGGAATCCCACGAGCAGTACTTC
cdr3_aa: CASSFGESHEQYF